Listed below are T cell receptor beta chains from one sample, sequenced in a study of cytomegalovirus exposure and HLA in healthy donors. Produced via immunoSEQ multiplex PCR; TCRdb's table is partial and in-frame only. This sample yields just under 95,000 clones, of which 81% are seen a single time; over 9% belongs to the top ten. Source material: PBMCs. These receptors were collected from a human donor in good health. Both conserved end residues are part of each CDR3. A D gene is named only where the DNA matches it firmly. Rows give clone size only sometimes, using once, few, many, or a class for an expanded clone.

J gene | clone size | D gene | V gene | CDR3 protein | CDR3 DNA
TRBJ2-7 | - | TRBD2 | TRBV15 | CATGLAGGEQYF | TGTGCCACCGGACTAGCGGGAGGTGAGCAGTACTTC
TRBJ2-1 | - | TRBD1 | TRBV18 | CASSPTGGLYNEQFF | TGTGCCAGCTCACCTACAGGGGGCCTCTACAATGAGCAGTTCTTC
TRBJ2-1 | once | - | TRBV18 | CASSPDGVNYNEQFF | TGTGCCAGCTCACCAGACGGGGTAAACTACAATGAGCAGTTCTTC
TRBJ2-5 | - | - | TRBV7-8 | CASREGRVQETQYF | TGTGCCAGCCGAGAGGGTAGGGTACAAGAGACCCAGTACTTC
TRBJ2-3 | - | - | TRBV9 | CASSPDRTDTQYF | TGTGCCAGCAGCCCTGACAGGACCGATACGCAGTATTTT
TRBJ2-7 | - | - | TRBV4-3 | CASSQEGEDYEQYF | TGCGCCAGCAGCCAAGAAGGGGAAGACTACGAGCAGTACTTC
TRBJ2-7 | - | - | TRBV14 | CASRFTYEQYF | TGTGCCAGCAGGTTCACCTACGAGCAGTACTTC
TRBJ1-5 | - | TRBD1 | TRBV7-9 | CASSLEGTGGRQPQHF | TGTGCCAGCAGCTTAGAGGGGACAGGGGGCCGTCAGCCCCAGCATTTT
TRBJ1-1 | - | - | TRBV9 | CASSVAEGTEAFF | TGTGCCAGCAGCGTAGCTGAGGGAACTGAAGCTTTCTTT
TRBJ2-7 | once | - | TRBV18 | CASSPLDSSYEQYF | TGTGCCAGCTCACCACTGGACAGTTCCTACGAGCAGTACTTC
TRBJ1-5 | few | - | TRBV6-1 | CASSEAGATRIEPQHF | TGTGCCAGCAGTGAAGCCGGCGCTACCAGGATTGAGCCCCAGCATTTT
TRBJ1-2 | - | - | TRBV9 | CASSVGSGYTF | TGTGCCAGCAGCGTAGGGAGCGGCTACACCTTC
TRBJ2-1 | - | TRBD1 | TRBV5-4 | CASSTDRGYNEQFF | TGTGCCAGCAGCACGGACAGGGGGTACAATGAGCAGTTCTTC
TRBJ2-2 | - | TRBD2 | TRBV4-3 | CASSQDGPGGFAGELFF | TGCGCCAGCAGCCAAGACGGTCCGGGGGGGTTCGCCGGGGAGCTGTTTTTT
TRBJ2-3 | - | TRBD2 | TRBV7-3 | CASSFNSGDTQYF | TGTGCCAGCAGCTTTAATAGCGGGGATACGCAGTATTTT
TRBJ2-7 | - | TRBD1 | TRBV27 | CASSPGQGAREQYF | TGTGCCAGCAGTCCCGGACAGGGGGCGAGGGAGCAGTACTTC
TRBJ2-2 | once | TRBD1 | TRBV27 | CASSLWGQVNTGELFF | TGTGCCAGCAGTTTATGGGGACAGGTGAACACCGGGGAGCTGTTTTTT
TRBJ2-7 | - | TRBD1 | TRBV29-1 | CSVSRGQVSEQYF | TGCAGCGTTTCCCGGGGACAGGTCTCCGAGCAGTACTTC
TRBJ2-7 | - | - | TRBV4-3 | CASSQESLGIGAYEQYF | TGCGCCAGCAGCCAAGAGAGTTTGGGGATAGGGGCCTACGAGCAGTACTTC
TRBJ2-7 | - | - | TRBV11-2 | CASSLAPYEQYF | TGTGCCAGCAGCTTAGCTCCCTACGAGCAGTACTTC
TRBJ2-7 | - | - | TRBV21-1 | CASSPTSREGEGF | TGTGCCAGCAGCCCCACTTCAAGGGAGGGGGAAGGTTTC
TRBJ1-3 | - | - | TRBV15 | CATSEGSSGNTIYF | TGTGCCACCTCGGAGGGGAGCTCTGGAAACACCATATATTTT
TRBJ2-7 | - | TRBD1 | TRBV19 | CASSRRGREQYF | TGTGCCAGTAGTCGCAGGGGGCGCGAGCAGTACTTC
TRBJ1-4 | once | - | TRBV7-9 | CASSSDRMPQPFF | TGTGCCAGCAGCAGCGACAGGATGCCGCAACCGTTTTTT
TRBJ1-3 | - | - | TRBV28 | CASSRGAVSGNTIYF | TGTGCCAGCAGCCGGGGGGCAGTCTCTGGAAACACCATATATTTT
TRBJ2-2 | - | - | TRBV9 | CASSPYRNSNTGELFF | TGTGCCAGCAGCCCGTACAGAAACTCGAACACCGGGGAGCTGTTTTTT
TRBJ1-4 | - | - | TRBV11-2 | CASSPAGVSVSATNEKLFF | TGTGCCAGCAGCCCAGCGGGGGTTTCGGTTTCCGCAACTAATGAAAAACTGTTTTTT
TRBJ2-2 | - | TRBD2 | TRBV30 | CAWSVSRGVSTGELFF | TGTGCCTGGAGTGTATCGCGGGGGGTGAGCACCGGGGAGCTGTTTTTT
TRBJ2-3 | - | TRBD1 | TRBV6-1 | CATHRGGTDTQYF | TGTGCCACCCACAGGGGGGGCACAGATACGCAGTATTTT
TRBJ1-2 | - | TRBD1 | TRBV7-9 | CASRSTMGTDYYGYTF | TGTGCCAGCAGATCAACAATGGGGACAGATTACTATGGCTACACCTTC
TRBJ2-1 | once | - | TRBV7-2 | CASSGLSSYNEQFF | TGTGCCAGCAGTGGTCTCAGCTCCTACAATGAGCAGTTCTTC